One sample yielded the 26 T cell receptor beta chains listed below, sequenced in a study of cytomegalovirus exposure and HLA in healthy donors. The PCR was carried out with 60 Vbeta primers and 13 Jbeta primers. Here immunoSEQ multiplex PCR was the method, and the copy in TCRdb shows in-frame clones only, minus some. The sample includes around 140,000 clones, about 64% of them seen just once. The source material was PBMCs. These receptors were taken from a woman in her thirties or forties in good health and CMV-seronegative.

The chain is built from TRBV27 and TRBJ1-5, with 11 bases lining up with TRBD1. The CDR3 is 16 amino acids. CDR1 and CDR2 from the germline V gene are MNHEY and SMNVEV (reference sequence). V lost 5 bases and J lost 2; bases outside the gene matches: 5. CDR3 loop: CASSPRTGGGNQPQHF. The CDR3 coding sequence is TGTGCCAGCAGTCCTAGGACAGGGGGCGGCAATCAGCCCCAGCATTTT.

CDR3 in amino acids: CASSRGGAEQPQHF. DNA of the CDR3: TGTGCCAGCAGCCGAGGGGGCGCGGAGCAGCCCCAGCATTTT. The chain is built from TRBV7-2 and TRBJ1-5; 7 bases line up with TRBD1. CDR3 length: 14 residues. Germline assignment: CDR1 SGHTA and CDR2 FQGNSA. J lost 7 bases, V lost 5 bases, and 8 bases had no gene match.

Only a few counts were recorded for this clone. This CDR3 is CASSLAGGGHTEAFF. CDR3 bases: TGCGCCAGCAGCTTGGCGGGGGGGGGACACACTGAAGCTTTCTTT. V gene TRBV5-1 combines with J gene TRBJ1-1; weak D call: TRBD1 (5 bases). V lost 0 bases and J 3 bases, leaving 12 bases between the germline ends. This CDR3 is built from 15 residues. CDR1 is SGHRS, CDR2 YFSETQ, per germline.

V gene TRBV7-9 combines with J gene TRBJ1-4, with 12 bases matching TRBD1. CDR3 size: 19 residues. Germline assignment: CDR1 SEHNR and CDR2 FQNEAQ (reference sequence). V trimming: 5 bases; J trimming: 2 bases; junction bases outside the gene matches: 12. CDR3 bases: TGTGCCAGCAGCCCACTCCCGGGACAGGGGGCGGGTACTAATGAAAAACTGTTTTTT. Translation gives CASSPLPGQGAGTNEKLFF.

The chain employs TRBV29-1 and TRBJ2-5, with 8 bases aligning to TRBD1. V lost 7 bases and J lost 3; bases outside the gene matches: 19. This CDR3 contains 17 residues. The V gene's germline CDR1 is SQVTM and CDR2 ANQGSEA. The chain's CDR3 is CSANQGAVGSSKETQYF. CDR3 DNA sequence: TGCAGCGCCAATCAGGGGGCGGTGGGTTCGAGCAAAGAGACCCAGTACTTC.

This clone was seen more than once but under ten times. The chain combines TRBV19 with TRBJ2-3; 9 bases map to TRBD1. CDR3 size: 14 residues. Germline lookup yields CDR1 LNHDA and CDR2 SQIVND (reference sequence). V shed 9 bases and J 3 bases; nucleotides not matched to a gene: 7. The CDR3, as DNA: TGTGCCAGGGTGGACAGGGGAGAAACAGATACGCAGTATTTT. This gives the protein CARVDRGETDTQYF. The full variable domain, in which reference TRBV19 and TRBJ2-3 provide the parts outside the CDR3, is DGGITQSPKYLFRKEGQNVTLSCEQNLNHDAMYWYRQDPGQGLRLIYYSQIVNDFQKGDIAEGYSVSREKKESFPLTVTSAQKNPTAFYLCARVDRGETDTQYFGPGTRLTVL.

The chain has TRBV4-1 and TRBJ1-1; 8 bases agree with TRBD1. The CDR3 runs to 15 residues. From germline, CDR1 is MGHRA and CDR2 YSYEKL. V was clipped by 4 bases and J by 4 bases; unmatched bases: 8. For the CDR3, the DNA is TGCGCCAGCAGCCTAAGGACAGGGTGGGGCACTGAAGCTTTCTTT. Translation: CASSLRTGWGTEAFF.

The J gene is TRBJ2-5, the V gene TRBV5-6; possibly TRBD2 for D (5 bases). In germline, CDR1 is SGHDT, CDR2 YYEEEE. Trimming pared 5 bases from V and 4 bases from J, leaving 15 bases between. The CDR3 runs 14 residues. CDR3 coding DNA: TGTGCCAGCAGTACAGCTAGCCATGGAGAGACCCAGTACTTC. Translated, it gives CASSTASHGETQYF.

The chain employs TRBV4-3 and TRBJ1-6; D gene ambiguous. Germline CDR1 is LGHNA and CDR2 is YSLEER. CDR3 size: 18 residues. Trimming left V 0 bases short and J 4 bases short, with 16 bases between. CDR3 nucleotide sequence: TGCGCCAGCAGCCAAGAGCTCGGCAGACTCACGTATAATTCACCCCTCCACTTT. Protein product: CASSQELGRLTYNSPLHF.

The CDR3 here is CASSLSPSGGANEQFF. CDR3 bases: TGTGCCAGCAGCTTAAGTCCTAGCGGGGGGGCCAATGAGCAGTTCTTC. This chain uses TRBV7-3 with TRBJ2-1; TRBD2 matches at 12 bases. From germline, CDR1 is SGHTA and CDR2 FQGTGA. V shed 1 base and J 6 bases; nucleotides not matched to a gene: 4. This CDR3 is 16 amino acids long.

This clone was counted many times. The chain carries TRBV7-6 and TRBJ1-5; possible D gene TRBD1, 5 bases. Trimming shortened V by 5 bases and J by 3 bases, and 14 bases separated the two germline ends. CDR1 is SGHVS and CDR2 is FNYEAQ in the germline V gene. The CDR3 has 15 amino acids. The CDR3 reads CASSPRQGPNQPQHF. The CDR3 nucleotides read TGTGCCAGCAGCCCACGGCAGGGTCCCAATCAGCCCCAGCATTTT.

The CDR3 bases are TGTGCCAGCAGTGAAAGGGGACAGGGGGCTGTGGCCAAAAACATTCAGTACTTC. This sequence encodes CASSERGQGAVAKNIQYF. V is TRBV2 and J is TRBJ2-4, with 12 bases aligning to TRBD1. Germline trimming cut 2 bases from V and 1 base from J; bases unmatched to any gene: 6. Germline V CDR1 and CDR2: SNHLY, FYNNEI. The CDR3 length is 18 residues.

The chain joins TRBV15 to TRBJ1-1; 9 nucleotides align to TRBD1. The CDR3 spans 14 residues. The germline gives CDR1 LNHNV, CDR2 YYDKDF (reference sequence). The junction had 4 bases not matched to a gene; V was cut back by 3 bases and J by 5 bases. CDR3 region: CATSRAGTGTEAFF. DNA of the CDR3: TGTGCCACCAGCAGGGCCGGGACAGGGACTGAAGCTTTCTTT.

The chain has TRBV11-3 and TRBJ2-2; D not certain. Germline CDR1 is SGHNT and CDR2 is YENEEA. The V gene lost 5 bases and the J gene lost 6 bases, with 7 bases spanning the gap. The CDR3 extends over 12 amino acids. CDR3 sequence: CASSPPAGELFF. DNA of the CDR3: TGTGCCAGCAGCCCCCCGGCCGGGGAGCTGTTTTTT.

This rearrangement joins TRBV11-2 to TRBJ2-7, with D maybe TRBD2 (6 bases). The CDR3 spans 13 residues. Trimming left V 5 bases short and J 3 bases short, with 11 bases between. Germline V gives CDR1 SGHAT, CDR2 FQNNGV. The CDR3 here is CASSVTTSYEQYF. For the CDR3, the DNA is TGTGCCAGCAGCGTAACGACTAGCTACGAGCAGTACTTC. Variable domain in full (rest from reference TRBV11-2 and TRBJ2-7): EAGVAQSPRYKIIEKRQSVAFWCNPISGHATLYWYQQILGQGPKLLIQFQNNGVVDDSQLPKDRFSAERLKGVDSTLKIQPAKLEDSAVYLCASSVTTSYEQYFGPGTRLTVT.

In this sample, this clone turned up a few times. The chain joins TRBV13 to TRBJ2-1; TRBD2 agrees at 11 bases. Germline CDR1 reads PRHDT; CDR2 reads FYEKMQ (reference sequence). The CDR3 contains 20 residues. The trim removed 5 bases at V and 0 bases at J, leaving 15 bases unmatched. The CDR3 nucleotides are TGTGCCAGCAGCCCCTGGGAGTGGACTAGCGGGTTCCCCTCCTACAATGAGCAGTTCTTC. This encodes CASSPWEWTSGFPSYNEQFF.

This clone was counted between two and nine times. This chain joins TRBV7-2 and TRBJ2-2; TRBD1 might be the D (5 bases). The CDR3 is 14 residues long. The germline V gene has CDR1 SGHTA and CDR2 FQGNSA. V lost 2 bases, J lost 1 base, and 5 bases lay in between. The CDR3 is CASSLQGNTGELFF. The CDR3 nucleotides are TGTGCCAGCAGCTTACAGGGGAACACCGGGGAGCTGTTTTTT.

The chain couples TRBV15 to TRBJ1-4, with D unclear. This CDR3 contains 17 residues. V was pared by 1 base and J by 10 bases, with 22 bases between. Per the germline V gene, CDR1 is LNHNV and CDR2 is YYDKDF (reference sequence). In nucleotides, the CDR3 is TGTGCCACCAGCAGAGGGTTTGCAGATGCTAGTTTAAGAAAACTGTTTTTT. Protein product: CATSRGFADASLRKLFF.

This chain uses TRBV7-2 with TRBJ2-2, with 7 nucleotides matching TRBD1. Germline CDR1 is SGHTA and CDR2 is FQGNSA. With 8 bases clipped from V and 4 bases from J, the junction kept 4 bases outside the gene matches. This CDR3 region has 13 residues. The CDR3 region is CASRDRSTGELFF. DNA of the CDR3: TGTGCCAGCCGGGACAGAAGCACCGGGGAGCTGTTTTTT.

The rearrangement uses TRBV29-1 and TRBJ2-5; TRBD2 agrees at 9 bases. The germline CDR1 and CDR2 sequences are SQVTM and ANQGSEA. J was trimmed by 2 bases and V by 2 bases; bases with no gene match: 3. The CDR3 spans 14 residues. The CDR3 region has the DNA TGCAGCGTTGAAAGACTAGCGGCACAAGAGACCCAGTACTTC. It is translated as CSVERLAAQETQYF.

This clone was seen once. This sequence joins TRBV5-4 and TRBJ1-6; TRBD1 might be the D (6 bases). Germline CDR1 is SGHNT and CDR2 is YYREEE (reference sequence). This CDR3 has 15 amino acids. Deletions cut 9 bases from V and 4 bases from J, with 17 bases between. The CDR3, as DNA: TGTGCCACCCACCAAAGGACAGATTATAATTCACCCCTCCACTTT. Encoded protein: CATHQRTDYNSPLHF.

This clone appeared a few times. The rearrangement joins TRBV4-3 to TRBJ1-2, with D possibly matching TRBD1 (5 bases). V dropped 0 bases and J dropped 6 bases, with 14 bases sitting between them. The CDR3 runs to 15 residues. Germline V gene lookup returns CDR1 LGHNA and CDR2 YSLEER. CDR3 loop: CASSQDLGTSDGYTF. The CDR3, as DNA: TGCGCCAGCAGCCAAGATCTAGGGACTTCAGATGGCTACACCTTC.

This clone showed up just a few times. This chain connects TRBV4-3 to TRBJ2-3, with a tentative D call TRBD2 (6 bases). V shed 0 bases and J shed 3 bases, with 16 bases lying between them. Germline CDR1 LGHNA, CDR2 YSLEER. The CDR3 is 17 residues long. CDR3 in amino acids: CASSQEVGRGGTDTQYF. The CDR3 region has the DNA TGCGCCAGCAGCCAAGAGGTGGGAAGGGGAGGAACAGATACGCAGTATTTT.

The gene calls are TRBV9 and TRBJ1-4, with 9 bases identical to TRBD1. The CDR3 is 14 residues long. Germline-derived CDR1 and CDR2 are SGDLS and YYNGEE. Trimming cost V 7 bases and J 8 bases; bases outside gene matches: 9. The CDR3 spells CASAPGQGWEKLFF. As DNA, the CDR3 is TGTGCCAGCGCCCCGGGACAGGGATGGGAAAAACTGTTTTTT. Looking up the rest from reference TRBV9 and TRBJ1-4 gives the full variable domain: DSGVTQTPKHLITATGQRVTLRCSPRSGDLSVYWYQQSLDQGLQFLIQYYNGEERAKGNILERFSAQQFPDLHSELNLSSLELGDSALYFCASAPGQGWEKLFFGSGTQLSVL.

The chain links TRBV27 to TRBJ1-4; 9 bases match TRBD1. The germline V gene encodes CDR1 MNHEY and CDR2 SMNVEV (reference sequence). The CDR3 is 18 residues long. Trimming at V came to 7 bases and at J to 4 bases, leaving 16 bases not matched to a gene. The CDR3 reads CASTSLRDRVLGNEKLFF. The DNA for the CDR3 is TGTGCCAGCACTTCACTCCGGGACAGGGTCTTGGGTAATGAAAAACTGTTTTTT.

The V call is TRBV2, the J call TRBJ1-3; no definite D call. Per the germline V gene, CDR1 is SNHLY and CDR2 is FYNNEI. Trimming pared 2 bases from V and 0 bases from J, leaving 8 bases between. This CDR3 has 15 residues. The CDR3 DNA is TGTGCCAGCAGTGAAATAGAATTCTCTGGAAACACCATATATTTT. It specifies CASSEIEFSGNTIYF.